Following are 9 T cell receptor beta chains from one sample sequenced in a study of beta chain features in type 1 diabetes. Sequenced material consisted of expressed TCRB transcripts (all of the isolated RNA was reverse transcribed). Using immunoSEQ multiplex PCR, the repertoire was profiled, and TCRdb retains in-frame clones only, with some absent. This sample has roughly 28,000 clones, with roughly three fifths found just once. Study findings and constraints: Among patients with Type 1 diabetes, TCRB CDR3s were moderately but significantly shorter in every one of the four CD4+ subsets.

No antigens are known for them. The sequenced sample consisted of Tregs from blood. Source of these receptors: a woman under 30 with type 1 diabetes.

This clone was recorded a few times. The chain links TRBV7-3 to TRBJ2-3, with D possibly matching TRBD2 (6 bases). Trimming cost V 4 bases and J 2 bases, with 10 bases left between them. The germline V gene encodes CDR1 SGHTA and CDR2 FQGTGA. This CDR3 is built from 14 residues. The CDR3 nucleotides are TGTGCCAGCAGCTCGGGGGAATTCACAGATACGCAGTATTTT. Translation: CASSSGEFTDTQYF.

The chain combines TRBV27 with TRBJ1-1; TRBD1 matches 9 bases. V trimming: 1 base; J trimming: 9 bases; junction bases outside the gene matches: 6. The germline CDR1 and CDR2 sequences are MNHEY and SMNVEV (reference sequence). CDR3 length equals 14 residues. The CDR3 region is CASSLLDGTGKAFF. The CDR3 DNA is TGTGCCAGCAGTTTATTGGACGGGACAGGGAAAGCTTTCTTT.

CDR3 in DNA: TGTGCCAGCAGCCCCTGGACAGACAATAATCAGCCCCAGCATTTT. Translated, it gives CASSPWTDNNQPQHF. The chain uses TRBV7-2 and TRBJ1-5, with D perhaps TRBD1 (6 bases). Germline-derived CDR1 and CDR2 are SGHTA and FQGNSA. CDR3 size: 15 residues. V was clipped by 5 bases and J by 4 bases, with 15 bases between them.

The chain has TRBV5-1 and TRBJ2-7; 8 bases match TRBD2. CDR1 and CDR2 (germline): SGHRS, YFSETQ. This CDR3 has 14 residues. J gave up 6 bases and V 2 bases, and 7 bases lay outside the gene matches. CDR3 sequence (DNA): TGCGCCAGCAGCTTACGGACTAGCTCCGGCGAGCAGTACTTC. Its translation is CASSLRTSSGEQYF.

This clone was seen a single time. The V call is TRBV7-8, the J call TRBJ2-1, with 10 bases that match TRBD2. The CDR3 is 18 residues long. Trimming at V came to 3 bases and at J to 0 bases, leaving 8 bases not matched to a gene. Germline-derived CDR1 and CDR2 are SGHVS and FQNEAQ. This CDR3 is CASSLRTASGSSYNEQFF. The CDR3, as DNA: TGTGCCAGCAGCTTGAGGACCGCTAGCGGGAGCTCCTACAATGAGCAGTTCTTC.

V and J are TRBV19 and TRBJ1-2, with TRBD1 identical over 7 bases. This CDR3 has 19 residues. Unmatched junction bases numbered 16, after V lost 3 bases and J lost 0 bases. Germline lookup yields CDR1 LNHDA and CDR2 SQIVND (reference sequence). CDR3 sequence: CASSISGATGSSTNYGYTF. The CDR3 DNA reads as TGTGCCAGTAGTATCTCCGGGGCGACAGGGTCTTCAACTAACTATGGCTACACCTTC.

The rearrangement uses TRBV6-5 and TRBJ2-3; 7 bases fit TRBD1. CDR1 and CDR2 from the germline V gene are MNHEY and SVGAGI. The CDR3 runs 15 residues. The V and J ends lost 1 base and 1 base, in that order; junction bases with no gene match: 2. This chain's CDR3 is CASSYFGQGTDTQYF. As DNA, the CDR3 is TGTGCCAGCAGTTACTTCGGACAGGGCACAGATACGCAGTATTTT.

This clone was seen a single time. J is TRBJ2-3 and V is TRBV4-3; D remains unclear. This CDR3 contains 17 residues. Germline CDR1 reads LGHNA; CDR2 reads YSLEER. Trimming removed 2 bases from V and 0 bases from J, with 15 bases in between. The CDR3 sequence is CASSQNVPSGSTDTQYF. CDR3 bases: TGCGCCAGCAGCCAAAATGTGCCCTCGGGTAGCACAGATACGCAGTATTTT.

The V call is TRBV6-6, the J call TRBJ1-1; TRBD1 is a possible D gene (6 bases). Germline lookup yields CDR1 MNHNY and CDR2 SVGAGI (reference sequence). The CDR3 length is 14 residues. The ends were cut back, 4 bases at V and 4 bases at J, with 13 bases in the middle. The CDR3 spells CASSSPGVSTEAFF. CDR3 bases: TGTGCCAGCAGTTCCCCAGGGGTAAGCACTGAAGCTTTCTTT.